The clone carrying this TCR beta chain was counted between two and nine times. As yet, its antigen is unknown. Whole-study findings and limits: Larger-cohort validation covered only one TCR beta V-J rearrangement. Tumor Treg TCRs overlapped most with tumor naive CD4+ cells.

Full-length variable regions came from constant-region reverse primers plus semi-nested Nested Universal Primer A PCR. TCRdb itself ran the 5' RACE reads through MiXCR, one entry per CDR3 protein. The data hold around 57,000 distinct CDR3 sequences, with around a quarter observed a single time. Memory CD4+ cells were defined as CD4+CD45RO+CD25-. Specimen: tumor-infiltrating memory CD4+ T cells sorted from the breast tumor. Subset reported: memory CD4+ T cells, CD4+CD45RO+CD25-. This TCR came from a female donor with breast cancer.

CDR3 DNA sequence: TGTGCCAGCAGCGAACAGGGGAATCCTAACTATGGCTACACCTTC. It yields the protein CASSEQGNPNYGYTF. The V and J genes are TRBV7-8 and TRBJ1-2, with TRBD1 matching over 7 bases. The CDR3 is made up of 15 amino acids. Germline assignment: CDR1 SGHVS and CDR2 FQNEAQ. V trimming: 5 bases; J trimming: 0 bases; junction bases outside the gene matches: 6.